The 3 T cell receptor beta chains below come from one sample, sequenced in a study of T cells after yellow fever vaccination. Each CDR3 protein is one row after TCRdb ran MiXCR on the 5' RACE reads. The table records 300,000 or so distinct CDR3 sequences, 10% to 15% of them present only once. The sample in question was CD4+ T cells sorted from PBMCs, obtained 45 days after the yellow fever booster vaccination. Receptors originate from a man aged 30 to 45 who received the YFV17D yellow fever vaccine.

This sequence joins TRBV5-1 and TRBJ2-1; 9 bases are shared with TRBD2. CDR3 length: 17 amino acids. The J segment lost 0 bases and the V segment lost 4 bases, leaving 8 bases of the junction unmatched. CDR1 SGHRS and CDR2 YFSETQ come from the germline V gene. CDR3 in amino acids: CASSVTSGAVSYNEQFF. CDR3 DNA sequence: TGCGCCAGCAGCGTGACTAGCGGCGCGGTCTCCTACAATGAGCAGTTCTTC.

This chain joins TRBV30 and TRBJ2-5; TRBD2 matches at 12 bases. V gave up 5 bases and J gave up 5 bases; unmatched junction bases: 6. This CDR3 contains 14 residues. Germline V gene data show CDR1 as GTSNPN and CDR2 as SVGIG (reference sequence). The CDR3 DNA is TGTGCCTGGTATACCGGACTAGCGGGGGAGACCCAGTACTTC. Translation: CAWYTGLAGETQYF.

The rearrangement links TRBV5-1 to TRBJ1-6; a weak D match, TRBD1 (5 bases). This CDR3 comprises 14 residues. V was cut by 5 bases and J by 10 bases, with 16 bases left in between. Germline lookup yields CDR1 SGHRS and CDR2 YFSETQ. In nucleotides, the CDR3 is TGCGCCAGCAGTTCAGAAGAGGGGAGATCACCCCTCCACTTT. Translating gives CASSSEEGRSPLHF.